This TCR beta chain was profiled in a study of blood T cells in healthy people across ages. Then a second PCR, running roughly 7 to 11 cycles, was carried out with a sample-barcoded 5' primer and a J-beta primer mix. The template-switch adaptor was a 5' adaptor with 12 random nucleotides. It tagged each cDNA molecule. TCRdb analysed the 5' RACE reads with MiXCR anew, one entry per CDR3 protein. The sample holds around 1.5 million distinct CDR3 sequences, roughly a third seen once. Notes on this clonotype: Antigen: not known.

Overall study findings and caveats: The long-lived group displayed more naive CD4+ cells, plus higher diversity, than the aged donors did. Naive T cell percentage and TCR beta diversity correlated strongly. The lack of PBMC sorting stopped any conclusive naive versus antigen-experienced comparison.

There are 16 residues in the CDR3. CDR1 and CDR2 (germline): LGHDT, YNNKEL (reference sequence). The rearrangement links TRBV3-1 to TRBJ2-7; 8 positions match TRBD2. The closer fit of TRBJ2-5 to the DNA end suggests the J call may be wrong. The origin of this receptor is a woman in her twenties or thirties in good health. The sequenced sample consisted of blood. DNA for the CDR3: TGTGCCAGCAGCCAAGATGTAGCGGGGTTACAAGAGACCCAGTACTTC. This encodes CASSQDVAGLQETQYF.